The clone carrying this T cell receptor beta chain was counted only a few times. Its antigen is undetermined. This sample is drawn from a study of T-cell reconstitution after alpha-beta-depleted transplantation in children. Construction of the TCRbeta library involved unique molecular identifiers. TCRdb recomputed calls from the PCR reads with MiXCR, one row per CDR3 protein. Of about 980,000 distinct CDR3 sequences detected, about 29% appear once; the ten largest clones hold around 30%. Findings of the study overall: Newly made T cells mostly supplied T-cell counts and diversity one year after transplant. Certain patients had high TCRbeta diversity at day 60, and it came from recipient T cells and thymic progenitors that survived. At around two months after transplant, the alpha-beta T cells were reportedly derived from several hundred expanded clones that came from non-depleted graft cells.

CDR1 is ENHRY and CDR2 is SYGVKD in the germline V gene. The V end lost 5 bases, the J end lost 7 bases, and 15 bases lay between the germline ends. CDR3 size: 14 residues. The source is a boy younger than two who had a stem cell transplant for SCID, so the T cells may come from the graft donor. The V and J genes are TRBV10-3 and TRBJ2-1; D call uncertain. Here the sequenced sample was PBMCs, mostly from graft donor cells, taken 360 days after TCRalphabeta/CD19-depleted stem cell transplant. The CDR3 is CAISSWVGRNEQFF. CDR3 sequence (DNA): TGTGCCATCAGTTCTTGGGTAGGACGGAATGAGCAGTTCTTC.